This TCR beta chain was observed in a study of blood T cell repertoires in COVID-19. Study at large: Both acute and convalescent COVID-19 samples were obtained from the United States, Italy and Spain.

In germline, CDR1 is MNHNY, CDR2 SVGAGI (reference sequence). The junction had 7 bases not matched to a gene; V was cut back by 5 bases and J by 4 bases. The length of the CDR3 is 14 residues. Profiling relied on immunoSEQ multiplex PCR, and the TCRdb table lists in-frame clones only, not all of them. In the table there are approximately 96,000 clones, over 70% of which are singletons. The chain combines TRBV6-6 with TRBJ2-7; 8 bases match TRBD1. The specimen sequenced was peripheral blood. This clonotype was sampled from a woman of 80 years or more with acute or convalescent COVID-19. CDR3 in amino acids: CASSNGQGGYEQYF. CDR3 DNA sequence: TGTGCCAGCAGTAACGGACAGGGCGGGTACGAGCAGTACTTC.